This T cell receptor (beta chain) is drawn from a study of OX40 agonist ivuxolimab in advanced cancers. Background on the study: Dose-escalation patients' cancers were hepatocellular carcinoma, melanoma, renal cell or head and neck cancer. With a range of about 20 to 79, age averaged approximately 60 years, and 70% to 85% were male.

The method was immunoSEQ multiplex PCR; TCRdb's version includes in-frame clones alone and lacks a portion of them. The table has about 83,000 clones, about 90% seen once. Germline CDR1 is MDHEN and CDR2 is SYDVKM. This CDR3 has 13 residues. The V and J ends lost 1 base and 8 bases respectively, with 8 bases between them. This sequence was found in an adult with an advanced solid tumor such as melanoma, head and neck, liver or kidney cancer. This chain links TRBV28 with TRBJ1-4; no reliable D call. The sample in question was CD4+ or CD8+ T cells sorted from blood, obtained in a trial of the OX40 agonist ivuxolimab. Here the CDR3 DNA reads TGTGCCAGCAGTTTATTAGGAGGGGAAAAACTGTTTTTT. As protein: CASSLLGGEKLFF. The full variable domain, completed using reference TRBV28 and TRBJ1-4, is DVKVTQSSRYLVKRTGEKVFLECVQDMDHENMFWYRQDPGLGLRLIYFSYDVKMKEKGDIPEGYSVSREKKERFSLILESASTNQTSMYLCASSLLGGEKLFFGSGTQLSVL.